These T cell receptor beta chains were read from a single sample in a study of cytomegalovirus exposure and HLA in healthy donors. Only in-frame clones appear in the TCRdb table, and some are missing; sequencing was by immunoSEQ multiplex PCR. The sample lists about 140,000 clones; roughly three quarters were seen once. Source material: PBMCs. All receptors come from a female donor in good health and CMV-seronegative. The CDR3 runs from the conserved cysteine through the conserved F or W. The D gene is left open where the match is weak. For some rows the clone size is stated as once, few or many, or as a class when expanded; others skip it.

v_call,d_call,cdr3_length,clone_size,j_call,cdr3_nt,cdr3_aa
TRBV4-1,TRBD1,16,.,TRBJ2-2,TGCGCCAGCAGCCAAACAGGACAGGGGATAGGCGGGGAGCTGTTTTTT,CASSQTGQGIGGELFF
TRBV28,.,14,.,TRBJ1-4,TGTGCCAGCAGTTTCGGGGGATCAGATGAAAAACTGTTTTTT,CASSFGGSDEKLFF
TRBV15,TRBD2,16,.,TRBJ2-1,TGTGCCACCAGCAGAGATAAGCGGGAGGGCTATAATGAGCAGTTCTTC,CATSRDKREGYNEQFF
TRBV28,.,12,.,TRBJ1-2,TGTGCCAGCAGAGTTCCGGTCGGGGGCTACACCTTC,CASRVPVGGYTF
TRBV5-6,.,19,.,TRBJ2-1,TGTGCCAGCAGCTTCTACGGACAAGGTGGGGCACGCTCCTACAATGAGCAGTTCTTC,CASSFYGQGGARSYNEQFF
TRBV6-4,TRBD2,15,.,TRBJ2-2,TGTGCCAGCAGTGACGTTGCGGGAGGTACCGGGGAGCTGTTTTTT,CASSDVAGGTGELFF
TRBV29-1,TRBD1,13,.,TRBJ1-1,TGCAGCGTTAAGACAGGGACGAACACTGAAGCTTTCTTT,CSVKTGTNTEAFF
TRBV5-1,TRBD1,15,.,TRBJ2-5,TGCGCCAGCAGCAGGAACTCCGGACAGGGGGAGACCCAGTACTTC,CASSRNSGQGETQYF
TRBV29-1,.,16,.,TRBJ2-1,TGCAGCGTCGACACCGGGACACAGGGCTCCTACAATGAGCAGTTCTTC,CSVDTGTQGSYNEQFF
TRBV5-4,TRBD2,15,.,TRBJ2-5,TGTGCCAGCAGCTTACCCCCGGGACTAAAAGAGACCCAGTACTTC,CASSLPPGLKETQYF
TRBV6-5,TRBD2,15,.,TRBJ2-3,TGTGCCAGCAGTTACTCGGGAGGGAGCACAGATACGCAGTATTTT,CASSYSGGSTDTQYF
TRBV18,TRBD2,16,.,TRBJ2-1,TGTGCCAGCTCCATTCCTTGGAGCGGGAGAAGAAATGAGCAGTTCTTC,CASSIPWSGRRNEQFF
TRBV28,TRBD1,15,.,TRBJ2-5,TGTGCCAGCAATCCGGGACAGGGGTACCAAGAGACCCAGTACTTC,CASNPGQGYQETQYF
TRBV7-2,.,12,.,TRBJ2-5,TGTGCCAGCAGCGTCAGGGGAGAGACCCAGTACTTC,CASSVRGETQYF
TRBV4-1,TRBD1,16,.,TRBJ1-4,TGCGCCAGCAGCCAAGTGCACGGGACAGGTGGTCGAAAACTGTTTTTT,CASSQVHGTGGRKLFF
TRBV4-3,TRBD2,17,.,TRBJ2-3,TGCGCCAGCAGCCAACCTCGACTAGCGGGGGGGCAAGATACGCAGTATTTT,CASSQPRLAGGQDTQYF
TRBV25-1,TRBD2,14,.,TRBJ2-3,TGTGCCAGCAGTGAGCGATGGGAGGGGGATACGCAGTATTTT,CASSERWEGDTQYF
TRBV20-1,.,10,few,TRBJ1-1,TGCAGTGCGGGGGGCACTGAAGCTTTCTTT,CSAGGTEAFF
TRBV7-8,.,17,.,TRBJ2-7,TGTGCCAGCAGCTTAGCATGGGGGACTGCCGGGGCTTACGAGCAGTACTTC,CASSLAWGTAGAYEQYF
TRBV10-2,.,13,few,TRBJ2-2,TGCGCCAGCTCAGGCACGAACACCGGGGAGCTGTTTTTT,CASSGTNTGELFF
TRBV14,TRBD1,16,.,TRBJ1-6,TGTGCCAGCAGCCAAGTAACAGGGGCTAGGGATTCACCCCTCCACTTT,CASSQVTGARDSPLHF
TRBV13,TRBD2,15,.,TRBJ2-7,TGTGCCAGCAGCTTAGGAGGGGCGGGAGGCAACGAGCAGTACTTC,CASSLGGAGGNEQYF
TRBV7-9,.,14,.,TRBJ2-1,TGTGCCAGCAGCTTAACCGGACTCTCAGGAGAGCAGTTCTTC,CASSLTGLSGEQFF
TRBV27,.,14,.,TRBJ1-2,TGTGCCAGCCGACATAACGGAATTAACTATGGCTACACCTTC,CASRHNGINYGYTF
TRBV19,TRBD1,15,.,TRBJ1-1,TGTGCCAGTAGTACAACAGGGGGCGCGCACACTGAAGCTTTCTTT,CASSTTGGAHTEAFF
TRBV6-6,.,15,.,TRBJ2-2,TGTGCCAGCAGTTACTTCCCAGGGGCGGACGGGGAGCTGTTTTTT,CASSYFPGADGELFF
TRBV7-9,.,15,few,TRBJ2-7,TGTGCCAGCAGCTTAGGGGATCTAGGGGTTTACGAGCAGTACTTC,CASSLGDLGVYEQYF
TRBV7-9,TRBD2,13,.,TRBJ2-5,TGTGCCAGCAGCTTAGCCGGGGGGGAGACCCAGTACTTC,CASSLAGGETQYF
TRBV4-1,.,13,.,TRBJ1-2,TGCGCCAGCAGCCAAGGGCAAAGCTATGGCTACACCTTC,CASSQGQSYGYTF
TRBV18,TRBD2,17,.,TRBJ2-1,TGTGCCAGCTCACCAGGGGTAAGCGGGAGCTCCTACAATGAGCAGTTCTTC,CASSPGVSGSSYNEQFF
TRBV7-9,.,16,.,TRBJ1-2,TGTTCCAGCAGCTTAGACCAGGTGTTTTCTAACTATGGCTACACCTTC,CSSSLDQVFSNYGYTF
TRBV27,.,13,few,TRBJ1-3,TGTGCCAGCATGGGCCAGGGCGAAAACACCATATATTTT,CASMGQGENTIYF
TRBV29-1,.,14,.,TRBJ1-2,TGCAGCGTTCTCACTTCGGGACTGAGGGGGGGCTACCCCTTC,CSVLTSGLRGGYPF
TRBV6-5,.,15,.,TRBJ2-7,TGTGCCAGCAGAGATCGCAGGACGGACTCCTACGAGCAGTACTTC,CASRDRRTDSYEQYF
TRBV7-3,TRBD1,13,.,TRBJ1-2,TGTGCCAGCAGCGTAAGACAGGGGTATGGCTACACCTTC,CASSVRQGYGYTF
TRBV6-5,TRBD2,15,.,TRBJ2-1,TGTGCCAGCAGTACTCGACTAGCGGGAGGGACTGAGCAGTTCTTC,CASSTRLAGGTEQFF
TRBV7-9,.,14,.,TRBJ1-2,TGTGCCAGCAGCTTATTGAGCACGAACTATGGCTACACCTTC,CASSLLSTNYGYTF
TRBV6-1,TRBD1,14,.,TRBJ1-1,TGTGCCAGCAGTGTGAAGACAGGGGTTCGCGAAGCTTTCTTT,CASSVKTGVREAFF
TRBV27,TRBD1,15,.,TRBJ2-7,TGTGCCAGCAGTTCGTACAGGGGAAGGGCCTACGAGCAGTACTTC,CASSSYRGRAYEQYF
TRBV30,.,14,.,TRBJ1-4,TGTGCCTGGAGTGTAGGGACAAGGAATGAAAAACTGTTTTTT,CAWSVGTRNEKLFF
TRBV27,TRBD2,14,.,TRBJ2-7,TGTGCCAGGGTGGGACCTAAGGGAGGGTGCGAGCAGTACTTC,CARVGPKGGCEQYF
TRBV28,.,15,.,TRBJ1-5,TGTGCCAGCAGTTTCCCCAGGGGCAGAAATCAGCCCCAGCATTTT,CASSFPRGRNQPQHF
TRBV5-1,TRBD2,14,.,TRBJ2-1,TGCGCCAGCAAGGGGGGAACTAGCGGCAATGAGCAGTTCTTC,CASKGGTSGNEQFF
TRBV6-6,TRBD2,14,.,TRBJ2-7,TGTGCCAGCAGTCGGACTAGCGGGACCGGGGAGCAGTACTTC,CASSRTSGTGEQYF
TRBV29-1,.,13,.,TRBJ2-3,TGCAGCGTTAGAAAGAAGCTCACAGATACGCAGTATTTT,CSVRKKLTDTQYF
TRBV7-3,.,14,.,TRBJ1-2,TGTGCCAGCAGCTCAAGGACAGAAGGCCTTGGCTACACCTTC,CASSSRTEGLGYTF
TRBV6-5,.,15,few,TRBJ2-5,TGTGCCAGCAGTTACTCAGGCGGGGTACAAGAGACCCAGTACTTC,CASSYSGGVQETQYF